These 28 T cell receptor beta chains came from one sample sequenced in a study of lung T cells in sarcoidosis with Löfgren's syndrome. One entry per CDR3 protein results from TCRdb running MiXCR on the reads. The sample carries roughly 63,000 distinct CDR3 sequences, 21% recorded once. The specimen was CD4+ T cells from PBMCs. These receptors were taken from a human donor with sarcoidosis (Löfgren's syndrome or another form), or a control subject (not recorded which).

This clonotype was observed at least ten times. The chain uses TRBV5-1 and TRBJ1-5, with D tentatively TRBD1 (6 bases). Trimming cost V 2 bases and J 4 bases, with 10 bases left between them. The CDR3 is 14 residues long. Germline CDR1 SGHRS, CDR2 YFSETQ. The CDR3 is CASSLGGGNQPQHF. CDR3 DNA: TGCGCCAGCAGCTTAGGGGGGGGAAATCAGCCCCAGCATTTT.

The chain recombines TRBV4-1 with TRBJ1-4; 8 nucleotides match TRBD1. The CDR3 consists of 16 residues. The V segment lost 3 bases and the J segment 6 bases; nucleotides outside the gene matches: 9. CDR1 is MGHRA, CDR2 YSYEKL, per germline. CDR3 amino acids: CASSHLQGDRDEKLFF. Here the CDR3 DNA reads TGCGCCAGCAGCCACCTACAGGGGGATCGGGATGAAAAACTGTTTTTT.

This clonotype was seen at least ten times. V and J are TRBV28 and TRBJ1-1; 7 bases line up with TRBD1. The trim removed 9 bases at V and 3 bases at J, leaving 4 bases unmatched. The CDR3 consists of 12 residues. CDR1 and CDR2 (germline): MDHEN, SYDVKM. The CDR3 DNA sequence: TGTGCCAGTAGAACAGGGGACACTGAAGCTTTCTTT. Its protein product is CASRTGDTEAFF.

CDR3 in amino acids: CASSPLYPGGRRETQYF. The DNA for the CDR3 is TGTGCCAGCAGCCCCTTATATCCTGGCGGGAGAAGAGAGACCCAGTACTTC. The chain recombines TRBV7-9 with TRBJ2-5, with 7 bases identical to TRBD2. The V gene's germline CDR1 is SEHNR and CDR2 FQNEAQ (reference sequence). The CDR3 length is 17 residues. V was clipped by 5 bases and J by 4 bases; unmatched bases: 16.

As regards this clonotype: This may stem from a read error, because a much larger clone lies one nucleotide away. The conserved phenylalanine or tryptophan is not found at the CDR3 terminus, so this likely reflects a read error. The V call is TRBV20-1, the J call TRBJ2-7, with 8 bases that match TRBD1. The germline V gene has CDR1 DFQATT and CDR2 SNEGSKA (reference sequence). V was clipped by 5 bases and J by 4 bases; unmatched bases: 7. The CDR3 length is 13 residues. The CDR3: CSAQDRGQYEQYL. CDR3 sequence (DNA): TGCAGTGCTCAAGACAGGGGTCAGTACGAGCAGTACCTC.

This clonotype was seen ten or more times. The chain employs TRBV27 and TRBJ1-1, with D tentatively TRBD1 (6 bases). V shed 2 bases and J shed 3 bases, with 13 bases lying between them. The CDR3 runs 15 residues. Germline V lookup: CDR1 MNHEY, CDR2 SMNVEV (reference sequence). The CDR3 protein is CASSLRGARDTEAFF. The DNA of the CDR3 is TGTGCCAGCAGTTTACGGGGGGCGCGAGACACTGAAGCTTTCTTT.

The chain has TRBV2 and TRBJ1-5, with 8 bases aligning to TRBD1. Germline CDR1 SNHLY, CDR2 FYNNEI. This CDR3 region has 15 residues. With V trimmed by 6 bases and J by 3 bases, 7 bases remained unmatched. The CDR3: CASSQQGGYNQPQHF. DNA for the CDR3: TGTGCCAGCAGCCAACAGGGGGGCTACAATCAGCCCCAGCATTTT.

This clonotype was counted many times. The rearrangement joins TRBV6-1 to TRBJ2-7; D uncertain. The CDR3 spans 13 residues. V lost 0 bases and J lost 6, with 9 bases in between. Germline assignment: CDR1 MNHNS and CDR2 SASEGT. As DNA, the CDR3 is TGTGCCAGCAGTGAAGCGCTTCCTTTCGAGCAGTACGTC. Translating it yields CASSEALPFEQYV.

This clonotype has at least ten counts. This chain links TRBV7-6 with TRBJ1-2; TRBD1 aligns across 7 bases. This CDR3 comprises 15 residues. V gave up 5 bases and J gave up 6 bases; unmatched junction bases: 12. In germline, CDR1 is SGHVS, CDR2 FNYEAQ. The CDR3: CASSPRQGKSHGYTF. In DNA form, the CDR3 reads TGTGCCAGCAGCCCTCGACAGGGAAAATCCCATGGCTACACCTTC.

This clonotype was picked up many times. J is TRBJ2-1 and V is TRBV2, with 7 bases that match TRBD2. Trimming cost V 1 base and J 7 bases; bases outside gene matches: 4. The CDR3 has 14 residues. CDR1 and CDR2 (germline): SNHLY, FYNNEI. For the CDR3, the DNA is TGTGCCAGCAGTGAAGGGACTAGAAAGAATGAGCAGTTCTTC. Translating it yields CASSEGTRKNEQFF. The complete variable domain, with remaining parts taken from reference TRBV2 and TRBJ2-1, reads EPEVTQTPSHQVTQMGQEVILRCVPISNHLYFYWYRQILGQKVEFLVSFYNNEISEKSEIFDDQFSVERPDGSNFTLKIRSTKLEDSAMYFCASSEGTRKNEQFFGPGTRLTVL.

The chain recombines TRBV3-1 with TRBJ2-1, with D tentatively TRBD2 (5 bases). The germline V gene encodes CDR1 LGHDT and CDR2 YNNKEL (reference sequence). CDR3 length: 16 residues. V dropped 2 bases and J dropped 0 bases, with 11 bases sitting between them. The CDR3 DNA reads TGTGCCAGCAGCCAACGCGGGTTAAGCTCCTACAATGAGCAGTTCTTC. Translated: CASSQRGLSSYNEQFF.

This sequence joins TRBV10-3 and TRBJ1-1; D gene uncertain. CDR3 length: 14 residues. Germline CDR1 is ENHRY and CDR2 is SYGVKD. Trimming pared 6 bases from V and 4 bases from J, leaving 15 bases between. CDR3 in DNA: TGTGCCATCAGAGGGTCGGAGGGTGTCACTGAAGCTTTCTTT. This gives the protein CAIRGSEGVTEAFF.

This clonotype was picked up many times. This chain connects TRBV7-2 to TRBJ2-3; 9 bases fit TRBD1. The CDR3 extends over 16 amino acids. The germline V gene has CDR1 SGHTA and CDR2 FQGNSA. The V segment lost 2 bases and the J segment 0 bases; nucleotides outside the gene matches: 3. Here the CDR3 reads CASSLPGTGSTDTQYF. CDR3 nucleotide sequence: TGTGCCAGCAGCTTACCCGGGACAGGGAGCACAGATACGCAGTATTTT.

This clonotype was detected only a few times. The chain recombines TRBV29-1 with TRBJ2-7; TRBD2 agrees at 8 bases. The V and J ends lost 6 bases and 1 base, in that order; junction bases with no gene match: 11. CDR3 size: 15 residues. Per germline, CDR1 SQVTM and CDR2 ANQGSEA. The CDR3, as DNA: TGCAGCGTATCCGGGGTAGCGGGGCTTTCCTACGAGCAGTACTTC. Encoded protein: CSVSGVAGLSYEQYF.

Only a few counts were recorded for this clonotype. This chain links TRBV28 with TRBJ1-2, with TRBD1 identical over 9 bases. The V segment lost 4 bases and the J segment 2 bases; nucleotides outside the gene matches: 11. Looked up from germline, CDR1 is MDHEN and CDR2 is SYDVKM. The CDR3 is made up of 17 amino acids. The CDR3 DNA follows: TGTGCCAGCAGTTCCCGACAGGGGGGATCCTCCAACTATGGCTACACCTTC. Protein product: CASSSRQGGSSNYGYTF.

This clonotype was picked up a small number of times. This clone may be a read error of a much larger clone one base away. The rearrangement joins TRBV20-1 to TRBJ1-5; a possible D gene is TRBD1 (6 bases). Germline CDR1 DFQATT, CDR2 SNEGSKA (reference sequence). The CDR3 totals 14 residues. This chain's CDR3 is CSARAGTSSQPQHF. The CDR3, as DNA: TGCAGTGCTAGAGCTGGGACAAGCAGTCAGCCCCAGCATTTT.

This clonotype was detected a few times. A junction boundary mismatches the germline segment, possibly from a read error. The V and J genes are TRBV6-2 or TRBV6-3 and TRBJ2-2; D perhaps matches TRBD1 (6 bases). Germline-derived CDR1 and CDR2 are MNHEY and SVGEGT. CDR3 size: 20 residues. The CDR3 sequence is CASSVNSGTTILANTGEPFF. The CDR3 nucleotides are TGTGCCAGCAGTGTAAACTCCGGGACAACGATTCTTGCGAACACCGGGGAGCCGTTTTTT.

With respect to this clonotype: This sequence may be a read error, since a much larger clone differs from it by one base. The CDR3 DNA reads TGTGCCAGCAGTTACGGACTGACCTATGGCTACACCTTC. Translation gives CASSYGLTYGYTF. V gene TRBV6-5 combines with J gene TRBJ1-2, with unresolved D. Trimming took 2 bases from V and 4 from J, leaving 8 bases between them. Germline lookup yields CDR1 MNHEY and CDR2 SVGAGI. There are 13 residues in the CDR3.

This clonotype appeared many times. This sequence joins TRBV20-1 and TRBJ2-3; 9 nucleotides match TRBD2. The length of the CDR3 is 14 residues. After removal of 5 bases from V and 0 bases from J, the junction contained 3 bases not matched to a gene. The V gene's germline CDR1 is DFQATT and CDR2 SNEGSKA (reference sequence). In DNA, the CDR3 is TGCAGTGCTGTGAGCGGGAGGAGCACAGATACGCAGTATTTT. Protein sequence: CSAVSGRSTDTQYF.

Remarks on this clonotype: A much more abundant neighbour one base away suggests this may be a read error. This chain links TRBV29-1 with TRBJ2-7, with D possibly matching TRBD1 (5 bases). The CDR3 length is 12 residues. Germline CDR1 SQVTM, CDR2 ANQGSEA. The CDR3 DNA is TGCATCGTTGGCCCAGGGAACTACGAGCAGTACTTC. Residues: CIVGPGNYEQYF.

This clonotype was picked up many times. CDR3 residues: CASSLTRLDEQFF. CDR3 DNA: TGTGCCAGCAGTTTAACCAGACTTGATGAGCAGTTCTTC. This chain uses TRBV27 with TRBJ2-1; D is unclear. CDR3 size: 13 residues. V lost 2 bases and J lost 8, with 10 bases in between. CDR1 is MNHEY and CDR2 is SMNVEV in the germline V gene (reference sequence).

Remarks on this clonotype: A single base separates this from a much larger clone, so it may be a read error. The CDR3 loop reads CACLGARAFF. Written as DNA, the CDR3 is TGTGCCTGCTTGGGGGCCAGGGCTTTCTTT. J is TRBJ1-1 and V is TRBV6-2 or TRBV6-3; D may be TRBD1 (6 bases). This CDR3 has 10 amino acids. V gave up 11 bases and J gave up 11 bases, with 15 bases separating them. Germline CDR1 MNHEY, CDR2 SVGEGT.

The chain has TRBV9 and TRBJ2-1, with a tentative D call TRBD1 (5 bases). V lost 0 bases and J 1 base, leaving 8 bases between the germline ends. This CDR3 comprises 15 residues. CDR1 and CDR2 (germline): SGDLS, YYNGEE. As DNA, the CDR3 is TGTGCCAGCAGCGTAGAGCAGGGATCCTACAATGAGCAGTTCTTC. As protein: CASSVEQGSYNEQFF.

The CDR3 DNA is TGTGCCAGCAGTTCCATGATAACCTACGAGCAGTACTTC. This codes for CASSSMITYEQYF. The rearrangement links TRBV3-1 to TRBJ2-7; D is unclear. V gave up 6 bases and J gave up 2 bases, with 11 bases separating them. The length of the CDR3 is 13 residues. The germline CDR1 and CDR2 sequences are LGHDT and YNNKEL (reference sequence).

Many counts were recorded for this clonotype. The conserved final phenylalanine or tryptophan is absent from the CDR3, which likely points to a read error. The limits of the CDR3 on the DNA are not certain, so only TCRdb's listed CDR3 is given. V is TRBV6-1 and J is TRBJ2-1; no DNA check was done on the table's D call, TRBD2. The CDR3 length is 12 residues, termini included. Germline-derived CDR1 and CDR2 are MNHNS and SASEGT. The CDR3 region is CASRATGTSLNI.

The sample holds one count of this clonotype. Being one base from a much bigger clone, this may be a read error. J is TRBJ2-1 and V is TRBV20-1; D gene unclear. The germline V gene encodes CDR1 DFQATT and CDR2 SNEGSKA (reference sequence). The CDR3 runs 10 residues. CDR3 amino acids: CGALDPRGFF. In DNA form, the CDR3 reads TGCGGTGCCCTGGACCCTCGCGGATTCTTC.

In this sample, this clonotype turned up many times. This chain connects TRBV6-1 to TRBJ1-5, with D possibly being TRBD1 (6 bases). V lost 5 bases and J lost 5, with 22 bases in between. CDR3 size: 17 residues. Germline V gives CDR1 MNHNS, CDR2 SASEGT. Here the CDR3 reads CASSTRGAGLMDQPQHF. CDR3 DNA: TGTGCCAGCAGTACCAGGGGTGCAGGGCTGATGGATCAGCCCCAGCATTTT.

This clonotype is a singleton in its sample. Given a much more abundant clone one base away, this may be a read error. This likely comes from a read error, as the CDR3 has no conserved phenylalanine or tryptophan at its end. J is TRBJ2-7 and V is TRBV27, with D possibly matching TRBD2 (5 bases). Deletions cut 5 bases from V and 1 base from J, with 18 bases between. Per the germline V gene, CDR1 is MNHEY and CDR2 is SMNVEV (reference sequence). The CDR3 has 16 amino acids. Here the CDR3 reads CASSPAGSRISYEQYL. The DNA for the CDR3 is TGTGCCAGCAGTCCCGCGGGTAGCCGAATTTCCTACGAGCAGTACCTC.